The following is a T cell receptor (delta chain) sequence with its context. This may come from a read error, since a much larger clone is one base off. These data come from a study of gamma-delta T cells after stem cell transplantation. This CDR3 region has 18 residues. Germline-derived CDR1 and CDR2 are GEAIGNYY and EKD. TCRdb reapplied CATT to the RT-PCR reads. This sample has about 2,600 delta-chain clones, with less than 30% found just once. The rearrangement joins TRDV2 to TRDJ3; weak D call: TRDD3 (5 bases). The sequence derives from a human donor. It is not recorded whose cells these are; they may come from a transplant donor. Sequences were obtained from gamma-delta T cells. The CDR3 spells CACDSRGCSSWDTRRMFF. The CDR3 DNA reads as TGTGCCTGTGACTCCCGAGGATGCAGCTCCTGGGACACCCGACGGATGTTTTTC.